This TCR beta chain was sequenced during a study of CXCR3-negative and CXCR3-positive naive CD8 T cells. Findings and caveats of the study: CXCR3-positive naive cells carried more hydrophobic TRB CDR3s than CXCR3-negative naive cells did. Most assays used freshly isolated PBMCs, as cryopreservation partially reduced CXCR3.

Researchers prepared the TRB cDNA libraries using 5' RACE with UMI labels. TCRdb reanalyzed the 5' RACE reads, giving one entry per CDR3 protein sequence and no DNA. In all, the sample yields roughly 7,500 distinct CDR3 sequences. For this clonotype: No antigen is known for it.

What was sequenced was naive CXCR3+ CD8+ T cells from blood. This sample's subset: CD45RO-CCR7+CD27+CD95- naive CD8+ T cells expressing CXCR3 (TNR3+). This TCR was sampled from a human donor in good health. Some clones in this sample may be carry-over from other donors' samples.

This CDR3 reads CASSQGTGTNEQFF. The rearrangement uses TRBV4-1 and TRBJ2-1; TCRdb designates TRBD1, a call that cannot be tested without DNA. Germline V gene sequence: CDR1 MGHRA, CDR2 YSYEKL. This CDR3 region has 14 residues.